Listed below are T cell receptor beta chains from one sample, sequenced in a study of CD8+CD57+ T cells in acquired aplastic anemia. TCRdb redid the calling of the reads with MiXCR, one entry per CDR3 protein. Of 200,000 to 300,000 distinct CDR3 sequences detected, 47% appear once; the ten largest clones hold 7.8%. Source material: sorted CD4+, CD8+, or CD8+CD57+ T cells (not recorded which) from PBMCs. Receptor source: a human donor with aplastic anemia. CDR3s include the opening cysteine and the closing phenylalanine or tryptophan. A D gene is named only where the DNA matches it firmly. Size is omitted from some rows. Given values are once, few, many or a class for expanded clones.

size	V	J	D	CDR3	DNA
once	TRBV6-6	TRBJ2-7	TRBD1	CASSRTGQGVFEQYF	TGTGCCAGCAGTCGGACGGGACAGGGGGTTTTTGAGCAGTACTTC
many	TRBV6-5	TRBJ2-7	NA	CASSPDRFPLPEQYF	TGTGCCAGCAGCCCCGACAGGTTTCCCCTCCCCGAGCAGTACTTC
NA	TRBV24-1	TRBJ2-6	TRBD1	CATSAVTGTIPGANVLTF	TGTGCCACCAGTGCTGTGACAGGGACGATCCCTGGGGCCAACGTCCTGACTTTC
NA	TRBV13	TRBJ1-2	NA	CASSLNIGGSSSYGYTF	TGTGCCAGCAGCTTAAACATCGGTGGGTCCAGCTCTTATGGCTACACCTTC
NA	TRBV15	TRBJ1-2	TRBD1	CATSRVDREYGYTF	TGTGCCACCAGCAGAGTAGACAGGGAATACGGCTACACCTTC
many	TRBV7-8	TRBJ2-7	NA	CASSLNQGSYEQYF	TGTGCCAGCAGCTTAAACCAGGGCTCCTACGAGCAGTACTTC
many	TRBV20-1	TRBJ2-1	TRBD1	CSARVRKQGGFYNEQFF	TGCAGTGCTAGAGTAAGAAAACAGGGGGGTTTCTACAATGAGCAGTTCTTC
NA	TRBV10-3	TRBJ1-6	NA	CVISERGNSPLHF	TGTGTCATCAGTGAAAGGGGGAATTCACCCCTCCACTTT
NA	TRBV5-5	TRBJ1-6	NA	CASSSRGSPLHF	TGTGCCAGCAGCTCCAGGGGTTCACCCCTCCACTTT
NA	TRBV2	TRBJ1-2	NA	CASRAHGYTF	TGTGCCAGCAGGGCTCATGGCTACACCTTC
once	TRBV24-1	TRBJ2-1	NA	CATSDPKDVNEQFF	TGTGCCACCAGTGATCCCAAGGACGTGAATGAGCAGTTCTTC
NA	TRBV7-3	TRBJ2-5	NA	CASSLAVGRGGRQETQYF	TGTGCCAGCAGCTTAGCGGTGGGGAGGGGGGGACGGCAAGAGACCCAGTACTTC
many	TRBV5-8	TRBJ2-5	NA	CASSLAETQYF	TGTGCCAGCAGCTTGGCCGAGACCCAGTACTTC
many	TRBV7-2	TRBJ1-1	NA	CASSRRTGGRVTEAFF	TGTGCCAGCAGTCGTCGCACTGGGGGGCGGGTCACTGAAGCTTTCTTT
NA	TRBV20-1	TRBJ2-2	TRBD2	CSARDVSGEETGELFF	TGCAGTGCTAGAGATGTTAGCGGGGAGGAAACCGGGGAGCTGTTTTTT
NA	TRBV25-1	TRBJ2-1	NA	CASSEFDSRATNEQFF	TGTGCCAGCAGTGAATTCGATAGCAGGGCCACAAATGAGCAGTTCTTC
NA	TRBV24-1	TRBJ1-2	TRBD1	CATSETGGTDGYTF	TGTGCCACCAGTGAAACAGGGGGAACCGATGGCTACACCTTC
few	TRBV10-2	TRBJ2-7	NA	CASSEGTGPSYEQYF	TGCGCCAGCAGTGAAGGGACGGGCCCGTCCTACGAGCAGTACTTC
NA	TRBV20-1	TRBJ2-3	NA	CSASFPSSTDTQYF	TGCAGTGCTAGTTTTCCTAGCTCCACAGATACGCAGTATTTT
many	TRBV20-1	TRBJ2-2	TRBD1	CSARLGQFTGELFF	TGCAGTGCTCGCCTGGGACAGTTCACCGGGGAGCTGTTTTTT
many	TRBV2	TRBJ1-2	TRBD1	CASSVQGGDYGYTF	TGTGCCAGCAGTGTTCAGGGGGGGGACTATGGCTACACCTTC
NA	TRBV15	TRBJ2-3	TRBD2	CATSNRGGTDTQYF	TGTGCCACCAGCAACCGGGGGGGAACAGATACGCAGTATTTT
many	TRBV7-8	TRBJ2-7	NA	CASSLGAGIYEQYF	TGTGCCAGCAGCTTAGGCGCAGGGATCTACGAGCAGTACTTC
NA	TRBV4-3	TRBJ2-1	TRBD1	CASSQDGTACNEQFF	TGCGCCAGCAGCCAAGATGGGACAGCCTGCAATGAGCAGTTCTTC
NA	TRBV2	TRBJ2-2	TRBD2	CASRTAGGGSAYNEQFF	TGTGCCAGCAGGACAGCGGGGGGCGGGAGCGCCTACAATGAGCAGTTTTTT
many	TRBV5-1	TRBJ2-7	NA	CASSFGQTYEQYF	TGTGCCAGCAGCTTCGGACAGACCTACGAGCAGTACTTC
many	TRBV4-2	TRBJ1-1	NA	CASSGTSVNTEAFF	TGTGCCAGCAGCGGCACCTCAGTGAACACTGAAGCTTTCTTT
NA	TRBV7-9	TRBJ1-2	NA	CASSLRDIYGYTF	TGTGCCAGCAGCCTAAGGGACATCTATGGCTACACCTTC
NA	TRBV12-5	TRBJ2-2	NA	CASGLAGGQIGELFF	TGTGCTAGTGGTTTGGCCGGGGGGCAAATCGGGGAGCTGTTTTTT
many	TRBV10-3	TRBJ2-3	TRBD2	CAISESGGTSFTDTQYF	TGTGCCATCAGTGAGTCCGGCGGGACTAGCTTTACAGATACGCAGTATTTT
many	TRBV24-1	TRBJ2-2	TRBD2	CATKASGYTGELFF	TGTGCCACCAAGGCTAGCGGGTACACCGGGGAGCTGTTTTTT
NA	TRBV19	TRBJ2-6	TRBD1	CASIWDRSLSGASVLTF	TGTGCCAGTATCTGGGACAGGTCCCTCTCTGGGGCCAGCGTCCTGACTTTC
NA	TRBV6-1	TRBJ1-2	NA	CASSDTEAPEGYTF	TGTGCCAGCAGTGATACGGAGGCCCCAGAAGGCTACACCTTC